The 28 T cell receptor beta chains listed next were all sequenced from one sample in a study of T cells in women clearing cervical HPV infection. Repertoires were generated with immunoSEQ multiplex PCR, while TCRdb's copy carries only in-frame clones and drops some. The sample yields approximately 37,000 clones, of which the top ten take up 6.8%. Input material: blood buffy coat. All receptors come from a woman between 18 and 75 years old with a cervical HPV16 infection that either progressed to CIN3+ or cleared (not recorded which).

Here the CDR3 reads CASSRQGFQETQYF. The CDR3 DNA, read in part, is TGTGCCAGCAGCCGACAGGGGTTCCAAGAGACC. This chain links TRBV5-6 with TRBJ2-5, with 8 bases that match TRBD1. The CDR3 extends 3 residues past the end of the read, so its final part is completed from the germline J gene. Germline trimming cut 4 bases from V and 1 base from J; bases unmatched to any gene: 3. Germline V gene data show CDR1 as SGHDT and CDR2 as YYEEEE. The CDR3 contains 14 residues. The full variable domain, completed using reference TRBV5-6 and TRBJ2-5, is DAGVTQSPTHLIKTRGQQVTLRCSPKSGHDTVSWYQQALGQGPQFIFQYYEEEERQRGNFPDRFSGHQFPNYSSELNVNALLLGDSALYLCASSRQGFQETQYFGPGTRLLVL.

As concerns this clone: The CDR3 end is not reached by the read, which stops 3 residues before it; the germline J gene fills it in. The chain has TRBV5-1 and TRBJ2-3; D gene ambiguous. The CDR3 runs 12 residues. The germline CDR1 and CDR2 sequences are SGHRS and YFSETQ. The part of the CDR3 DNA that was read is TGCGCCAGCAGCTTGCATCCAAGGCCG. Its protein product is CASSLHPRP. The whole CDR3 is CASSLHPRPQYF.

With regard to this clone: With the read ending 3 residues before the CDR3 end, the germline J gene is used to fill in that end. The chain has TRBV19 and TRBJ2-5, with 8 nucleotides matching TRBD1. The CDR3 consists of 16 residues. V was clipped by 10 bases and J by 4 bases; unmatched bases: 17. Germline values: CDR1 LNHDA, CDR2 SQIVND (reference sequence). The CDR3 spells CATLKNAGGRGETQYF. The sequenced part of the CDR3 DNA is TGTGCCACCCTAAAAAACGCAGGGGGCAGGGGAGAGACC.

On this clone: The read halts 3 residues ahead of the CDR3 end, with the missing end drawn from the germline J gene. The V gene is TRBV19, the J gene TRBJ1-2, with TRBD1 matching 9 bases. The germline V gene encodes CDR1 LNHDA and CDR2 SQIVND (reference sequence). The CDR3 is made up of 13 amino acids. The sequenced CDR3 bases are TGTGCCAGTAGTCAACAGGGGGCATGGGGC. Translated: CASSQQGAWG. The complete CDR3 sequence is CASSQQGAWGYTF.

The CDR3 loop reads CASSTPAGGYEQYF. The DNA read from the CDR3 is TGTGCCAGTAGTACCCCGGCAGGGGGGTACGAG. The chain uses TRBV19 and TRBJ2-7; a weak D match, TRBD1 (7 bases). The read ends 3 residues before the CDR3 terminus; that terminus is restored from the germline J gene. The CDR3 spans 14 residues. Germline V CDR1 and CDR2: LNHDA, SQIVND (reference sequence). The germline V and J ends were trimmed by 4 bases and 4 bases, with 14 bases remaining between them. Full variable domain (rest looked up from reference TRBV19 and TRBJ2-7): DGGITQSPKYLFRKEGQNVTLSCEQNLNHDAMYWYRQDPGQGLRLIYYSQIVNDFQKGDIAEGYSVSREKKESFPLTVTSAQKNPTAFYLCASSTPAGGYEQYFGPGTRLTVT.

Regarding this clone: The CDR3 is cut off 3 residues early in the read; its end comes from the germline J gene. The rearrangement links TRBV19 to TRBJ2-4; a possible D gene is TRBD1 (5 bases). Germline values: CDR1 LNHDA, CDR2 SQIVND (reference sequence). This CDR3 region has 14 residues. CDR3 bases read: TGTGCCAGTAGTCCAGGACACCTCTACTATGGT. Translation: CASSPGHLYYG. The full CDR3 protein is CASSPGHLYYGQYF.

In the case of this clone: The read ends 3 residues early relative to the CDR3; the germline J gene fills the gap. The gene calls are TRBV7-9 and TRBJ2-1; D might be TRBD2 (6 bases). There are 15 residues in the CDR3. Germline CDR1 is SEHNR and CDR2 is FQNEAQ (reference sequence). The V end lost 3 bases, the J end lost 5 bases, and 14 bases lay between the germline ends. CDR3 sequence: CASSFGTQPNNEQFF. The part of the CDR3 DNA that was read is TGTGCCAGCAGCTTTGGGACTCAACCGAACAATGAG. Based on the CDR3 plus reference TRBV7-9 and TRBJ2-1, the full variable domain is DTGVSQNPRHKITKRGQNVTFRCDPISEHNRLYWYRQTLGQGPEFLTYFQNEAQLEKSRLLSDRFSAERPKGSFSTLEIQRTEQGDSAMYLCASSFGTQPNNEQFFGPGTRLTVL.

Notes on this clone: With the read ending 3 residues before the CDR3 end, the germline J gene is used to fill in that end. J is TRBJ1-4 and V is TRBV19, with a weak D call TRBD1 (5 bases). CDR1 LNHDA and CDR2 SQIVND come from the germline V gene (reference sequence). The CDR3 has 13 residues. The CDR3 protein is CASSREDNSPLFF. Partial CDR3 DNA: TGTGCCAGTAGCAGGGAAGATAATTCACCA.

With regard to this clone: The read terminates 3 residues before the CDR3 end, so the remaining end is supplied by the germline J gene. The chain uses TRBV5-4 and TRBJ2-5, with TRBD2 matching over 10 bases. The germline V gene has CDR1 SGHNT and CDR2 YYREEE (reference sequence). This CDR3 has 14 residues. V dropped 3 bases and J dropped 2; count of bases not matched to a gene: 1. Incomplete CDR3 DNA: TGTGCCAGCAGCTCTAGCGGGAGACAAGAGACC. The encoded protein is CASSSSGRQET. The CDR3, in full, reads CASSSSGRQETQYF.

Worth noting for this clone: The CDR3 is cut off 3 residues early in the read; its end comes from the germline J gene. The chain is built from TRBV20-1 and TRBJ1-4; TRBD1 might be the D (5 bases). The V and J ends lost 5 bases and 7 bases respectively, with 17 bases between them. Germline-derived CDR1 and CDR2 are DFQATT and SNEGSKA (reference sequence). This CDR3 contains 14 residues. CDR3 bases read: TGCAGTGCTTTCTTACTGGGGGGAGGTGAAAAA. Amino acids: CSAFLLGGGEK. The CDR3 in full is CSAFLLGGGEKLFF.

With regard to this clone: The CDR3 is cut off 3 residues early in the read; its end comes from the germline J gene. The chain joins TRBV14 to TRBJ1-2; 9 nucleotides align to TRBD1. The germline V gene encodes CDR1 SGHDN and CDR2 FVKESK. CDR3 length: 13 residues. V lost 4 bases to trimming and J lost 4 bases; unmatched junction nucleotides: 1. The CDR3 bases that were read are TGTGCCAGCAGCCCGGGACAGGGCTATGGC. It translates to CASSPGQGYG. The complete CDR3 sequence is CASSPGQGYGYTF.

Comment on this clone: The read terminates 3 residues before the CDR3 end, so the remaining end is supplied by the germline J gene. The rearrangement uses TRBV5-1 and TRBJ2-7; 11 nucleotides line up with TRBD1. This CDR3 spans 14 amino acids. Germline V gene lookup returns CDR1 SGHRS and CDR2 YFSETQ. V gave up 4 bases and J gave up 4 bases; unmatched junction bases: 4. CDR3 loop: CASSVGTGGYEQYF. Incomplete CDR3 DNA: TGCGCCAGCAGCGTCGGGACAGGGGGATACGAG.

CDR3 DNA (partial): TGTGCCAGCAGCTTCAGACAGGATGTGAACACTGAA. Its translation: CASSFRQDVNTE. The whole CDR3 sequence reads CASSFRQDVNTEAFF. This rearrangement joins TRBV7-9 to TRBJ1-1; tentative D call: TRBD1 (6 bases). The CDR3 is cut off 3 residues early in the read; its end comes from the germline J gene. Germline CDR1 SEHNR, CDR2 FQNEAQ (reference sequence). V was pared by 3 bases and J by 0 bases, with 11 bases between. CDR3 size: 15 residues.

A note on this clone: The read ends 3 residues shy of where the CDR3 ends; the end is completed using the germline J gene. The rearrangement uses TRBV2 and TRBJ2-1; D remains ambiguous. The CDR3 sequence is 11 residues long. The germline V gene has CDR1 SNHLY and CDR2 FYNNEI. The ends were cut back, 9 bases at V and 9 bases at J, with 12 bases in the middle. The DNA read from the CDR3 is TGTGCCAGTAGGGTTAGTGGTGAG. Its translation: CASRVSGE. The whole CDR3 protein is CASRVSGEQFF.

Comments on this clone: From the germline J gene comes the end of the CDR3, since the read stops 3 residues before it. The V call is TRBV9, the J call TRBJ2-1; tentatively, D is TRBD2 (5 bases). Trimming took off 0 bases at V and 0 bases at J, with 10 bases between the two ends. Per the germline V gene, CDR1 is SGDLS and CDR2 is YYNGEE. The CDR3 sequence is 16 residues long. The CDR3 loop is CASSVVSGDSYNEQFF. Incomplete CDR3 DNA: TGTGCCAGCAGCGTAGTAAGCGGAGACTCCTACAATGAG.

In regard to this clone: Sequencing ends 3 residues short of the CDR3 end; the germline J gene provides the rest. The rearrangement links TRBV2 to TRBJ1-3, with D unresolved. V was pared by 1 base and J by 0 bases, with 7 bases between. This CDR3 has 15 amino acids. CDR1 and CDR2 from the germline V gene are SNHLY and FYNNEI. The covered CDR3 bases are TGTGCCAGCAGTGAAGATTTCGGCTCTGGAAACACC. It is translated as CASSEDFGSGNT. The whole CDR3 region reads CASSEDFGSGNTIYF.

Partial CDR3 DNA: TGCAGTGCTAATCTGGGACAGGGCTATGGC. Its translation: CSANLGQGYG. The full CDR3 is CSANLGQGYGYTF. This chain uses TRBV20-1 with TRBJ1-2; TRBD1 matches at 9 bases. Read coverage stops 3 residues before the CDR3 terminus; the germline J gene supplies the remainder. Germline V gives CDR1 DFQATT, CDR2 SNEGSKA (reference sequence). V was clipped by 4 bases and J by 4 bases; unmatched bases: 4. This CDR3 is 13 amino acids long.

Of note for this clone: The observed sequence ends 3 residues before the CDR3 terminus, with the missing tail filled in from the germline J gene. The same CDR3 also results from other DNA sequences found in this sample. The V call is TRBV2, the J call TRBJ1-3; D possibly corresponds to TRBD1 (5 bases). This CDR3 region has 14 residues. With 4 bases removed from V and 4 bases from J, the gap between germline ends came to 11 bases. Germline CDR1 is SNHLY and CDR2 is FYNNEI. The CDR3 is CASSVGTRGNTIYF. The part of the CDR3 DNA that was read is TGTGCCAGCAGTGTAGGGACTCGGGGAAACACC.

Notes on this clone: The read gets to within 3 residues of the CDR3 end, and the germline J gene fills in the rest. The V and J genes are TRBV20-1 and TRBJ2-3; D is unresolved. V dropped 0 bases and J dropped 0 bases, with 4 bases sitting between them. The CDR3 contains 13 residues. Per germline, CDR1 DFQATT and CDR2 SNEGSKA (reference sequence). The CDR3 bases that were read are TGCAGTGCTAGAGATATAAGCACAGATACG. This gives the protein CSARDISTDT. The CDR3, in full, reads CSARDISTDTQYF.

A remark on this clone: Read sequence stops 3 residues before the CDR3 end, and the germline J gene provides the missing end. The same CDR3 also results from other DNA sequences found in this sample. The rearrangement uses TRBV20-1 and TRBJ1-5; no clear D gene. This CDR3 has 14 residues. V gave up 5 bases and J gave up 2 bases, with 13 bases separating them. The germline CDR1 and CDR2 sequences are DFQATT and SNEGSKA (reference sequence). The DNA read from the CDR3 is TGCAGTGCTTCCCGTGAGCATGGCAATCAGCCC. Protein product: CSASREHGNQP. The whole CDR3 protein reads CSASREHGNQPQHF.

About this clone itself: The sequenced fragment ends 3 residues before the CDR3 boundary, so the rest is inferred from the germline J gene. This sequence joins TRBV7-9 and TRBJ2-2; D may be TRBD1 (5 bases). Germline CDR1 SEHNR, CDR2 FQNEAQ (reference sequence). V gave up 4 bases and J gave up 5 bases, with 11 bases separating them. The CDR3 has 14 residues. The CDR3 DNA, read in part, is TGTGCCAGCAGCTCTAGGGGTTGGACCGGGGAG. Amino acid sequence: CASSSRGWTGE. The entire CDR3 reads CASSSRGWTGELFF.

Points on this clone: The CDR3 extends 3 residues past the end of the read, so its final part is completed from the germline J gene. The J gene is TRBJ2-5, the V gene TRBV20-1; 10 nucleotides line up with TRBD2. This CDR3 is built from 14 residues. The germline V gene encodes CDR1 DFQATT and CDR2 SNEGSKA (reference sequence). V was pared by 0 bases and J by 5 bases, with 3 bases of the junction left unmatched. Partial CDR3 DNA: TGCAGTGCTAGAGAGCTAGCGGGGGCGGAGACC. This encodes CSARELAGAET. The full CDR3 sequence reads CSARELAGAETQYF.

Remarks on this clone: Coverage ceases 3 residues before the CDR3 finishes, and the germline J gene fills in the end. The V and J genes are TRBV20-1 and TRBJ2-7; D may be TRBD1 or TRBD2 (5 bases each). The CDR3 is 13 residues long. CDR1 is DFQATT, CDR2 SNEGSKA, per germline (reference sequence). Between the trimmed V and J ends, which lost 5 bases and 0 bases, there was a span of 11 bases. CDR3 sequence: CSASSGSSYEQYF. CDR3 DNA, as far as it was read: TGCAGTGCTTCCTCAGGGAGCTCCTACGAG.

Of note for this clone: Coverage ceases 3 residues before the CDR3 finishes, and the germline J gene fills in the end. V usage is TRBV19 and J usage is TRBJ1-2; the match to TRBD1 covers 10 bases. V lost 9 bases, J lost 6 bases, and 10 bases stayed unmatched. Germline V CDR1 and CDR2: LNHDA, SQIVND (reference sequence). This CDR3 comprises 14 residues. The CDR3 is CASLSWTGGNGYTF. The CDR3 DNA, read in part, is TGTGCCAGCCTATCGTGGACAGGGGGAAATGGC.

CDR3 region: CASSYVLAGGTGELFF. CDR3 bases read: TGTGCCAGCAGTTACGTTTTAGCGGGGGGCACCGGGGAG. The chain couples TRBV28 to TRBJ2-2; TRBD2 matches at 10 bases. The read ends 3 residues before the CDR3 terminus; that terminus is restored from the germline J gene. Trimming removed 4 bases from V and 4 bases from J; junction bases left unmatched: 6. Germline V CDR1 and CDR2: MDHEN, SYDVKM. CDR3 length: 16 amino acids.

About this clone: The read stops 3 residues short of the end of the CDR3; the missing end is completed from the germline J gene. The chain joins TRBV30 to TRBJ1-2; 8 bases match TRBD1. With 3 bases clipped from V and 6 bases from J, the junction kept 6 bases outside the gene matches. Germline CDR1 is GTSNPN and CDR2 is SVGIG (reference sequence). The CDR3 is 13 residues long. The CDR3 loop reads CAWSIQGEDGYTF. The CDR3 DNA, read in part, is TGTGCCTGGAGCATACAGGGGGAAGATGGC.

On this clone: The read comes to an end 3 residues before the CDR3 does, leaving the germline J gene to fill in the end. This chain uses TRBV19 with TRBJ2-4; D might be TRBD1 (6 bases). The CDR3 runs to 14 residues. CDR1 and CDR2 (germline): LNHDA, SQIVND (reference sequence). The part of the CDR3 DNA that was read is TGTGCCAGTAGTAGTCCTGGGGACATCCGGGGT. Its translation: CASSSPGDIRG. The full CDR3 is CASSSPGDIRGQYF.

On this clone: The read comes to an end 3 residues before the CDR3 does, leaving the germline J gene to fill in the end. J is TRBJ2-4 and V is TRBV2, with TRBD2 as a possible D gene (5 bases). The CDR3 sequence is 13 residues long. Germline lookup yields CDR1 SNHLY and CDR2 FYNNEI. This chain's CDR3 is CATAGLANYGQYF. The part of the CDR3 DNA that was read is TGTGCCACCGCGGGCCTAGCTAACTATGGT.